The T cell receptor (beta chain) under discussion was sequenced for a study of cytomegalovirus exposure and HLA in healthy donors. Overall study context: HLA-typed donors contributed about 85 million unique TCRs, which were held in an early data release. Notes on the study in general: Earlier results showed most TCR beta V segments being productive about 87% or about 30% of the time. A later analysis linked a missense DCLRE1C variant to TCR beta V- and J-gene trimming. Most CMV-associated TCR beta chains appeared HLA-restricted in a later analysis.

PCR amplification relied on 60 Vbeta primers (plus 13 Jbeta primers). The table came from immunoSEQ multiplex PCR; TCRdb's copy has only in-frame clones and leaves some out. The sample yields around 200,000 clones, about 85% seen once. Of note for this clone: No antigen is known for it.

This sequence originates from a woman aged 50 to 60 in good health and CMV-seropositive. Sequencing was carried out using PBMCs.

The CDR3 DNA follows: TGCGCCAGCAGCCCGACCTCCGACAGGGGAGGAGAGACCCAGTACTTC. Translated, it gives CASSPTSDRGGETQYF. This rearrangement joins TRBV5-1 to TRBJ2-5, with 8 positions matching TRBD1. The J segment lost 4 bases and the V segment lost 4 bases, leaving 12 bases of the junction unmatched. Per germline, CDR1 SGHRS and CDR2 YFSETQ. The CDR3 contains 16 residues.